The 26 T cell receptor beta chains below come from one sample, sequenced in a study of blood T cell repertoires in COVID-19. Produced via immunoSEQ multiplex PCR; TCRdb's table is partial and in-frame only. This table holds roughly 430,000 clones, approximately 85% found once. The sequenced sample was PBMCs or T cells enriched from blood (not recorded which). The receptors were sampled from a woman aged 40-49 years with acute COVID-19.

The V call is TRBV15, the J call TRBJ2-2; no definite D call. This CDR3 spans 16 amino acids. Germline loops: CDR1 LNHNV, CDR2 YYDKDF (reference sequence). The ends were cut back, 1 base at V and 2 bases at J, with 11 bases in the middle. Here the CDR3 reads CATSRGSPPNTGELFF. CDR3 nucleotides: TGTGCCACCAGCAGAGGTTCCCCCCCAAACACCGGGGAGCTGTTTTTT.

This clone was counted only a few times. The V gene is TRBV7-8, the J gene TRBJ1-3, with a weak D call TRBD1 (6 bases). The CDR3 covers 17 residues. Germline lookup yields CDR1 SGHVS and CDR2 FQNEAQ. Trimming removed 1 base from V and 2 bases from J, with 15 bases in between. CDR3 nucleotides: TGTGCCAGCAGCTTAGGTACGGGACACCGAGCTGGAAACACCATATATTTT. This codes for CASSLGTGHRAGNTIYF.

This clone is a singleton in its sample. V is TRBV5-1 and J is TRBJ2-7; the match to TRBD1 covers 10 bases. V dropped 3 bases and J dropped 2; count of bases not matched to a gene: 8. This CDR3 has 16 residues. Germline-derived CDR1 and CDR2 are SGHRS and YFSETQ. The chain's CDR3 is CASSSATGTGAYEQYF. DNA of the CDR3: TGCGCCAGCAGCTCTGCAACCGGGACAGGGGCCTACGAGCAGTACTTC.

Worth noting for this clone: Different DNA sequences within this sample yield the same CDR3. The chain couples TRBV9 to TRBJ2-7, with D possibly TRBD2 on 6 matching bases. The CDR3 consists of 14 residues. Looked up from germline, CDR1 is SGDLS and CDR2 is YYNGEE. The ends were cut back, 0 bases at V and 2 bases at J, with 9 bases in the middle. This CDR3 is CASSVGAGTYEQYF. The CDR3 DNA reads TGTGCCAGCAGCGTAGGGGCGGGGACCTACGAGCAGTACTTC.

This chain links TRBV10-2 with TRBJ2-3, with D uncertain. This CDR3 region has 14 residues. CDR1 WSHSY and CDR2 SAAADI come from the germline V gene. Trimming took off 6 bases at V and 0 bases at J, with 10 bases between the two ends. CDR3: CASRELISTDTQYF. Written as DNA, the CDR3 is TGCGCCAGCAGGGAGCTAATCAGCACAGATACGCAGTATTTT.

V gene TRBV9 combines with J gene TRBJ1-3, with no clear D. The CDR3 contains 13 residues. Germline V CDR1 and CDR2: SGDLS, YYNGEE. V lost 3 bases, J lost 4 bases, and 8 bases lay in between. DNA of the CDR3: TGTGCCAGCAGCGCCTCAGGAGGAAACACCATATATTTT. Encoded protein: CASSASGGNTIYF.

The J gene is TRBJ2-7, the V gene TRBV18; the match to TRBD2 covers 13 bases. The V gene end was trimmed by 3 bases and the J gene end by 2 bases; junction bases not matched to a gene: 10. The CDR3 has 18 amino acids. The germline V gene has CDR1 KGHSH and CDR2 LQKENI. This chain's CDR3 is CASSPGPGLAGTTYEQYF. As DNA, the CDR3 is TGTGCCAGCTCACCGGGCCCGGGACTAGCGGGGACTACCTACGAGCAGTACTTC.

The V call is TRBV5-1, the J call TRBJ1-5, with TRBD1 matching over 9 bases. CDR1 is SGHRS, CDR2 YFSETQ, per germline. The CDR3 extends over 15 amino acids. Trimming removed 4 bases from V and 1 base from J; junction bases left unmatched: 3. CDR3 nucleotides: TGCGCCAGCAGCCCAGGGACAGGGAGCAATCAGCCCCAGCATTTT. It translates to CASSPGTGSNQPQHF.

The chain couples TRBV27 to TRBJ1-5; D is unclear. Trimming cost V 8 bases and J 1 base, with 9 bases left between them. There are 13 residues in the CDR3. The germline CDR1 and CDR2 sequences are MNHEY and SMNVEV (reference sequence). The CDR3 region has the DNA TGTGCCAGCGCGCGGGGAAGCAATCAGCCCCAGCATTTT. This encodes CASARGSNQPQHF.

This clone appeared a few times. CDR3 region: CASSLERGSHYGYTF. The CDR3 DNA is TGTGCCAGCAGCTTAGAGCGGGGCAGCCACTATGGCTACACCTTC. The chain joins TRBV7-2 to TRBJ1-2; tentative D call: TRBD1 (5 bases). From germline, CDR1 is SGHTA and CDR2 FQGNSA. The CDR3 is made up of 15 amino acids. V lost 1 base, J lost 3 bases, and 12 bases lay in between.

The chain recombines TRBV15 with TRBJ2-2, with a weak D call TRBD2 (6 bases). This CDR3 comprises 19 residues. With 4 bases removed from V and 1 base from J, the gap between germline ends came to 22 bases. Germline V CDR1 and CDR2: LNHNV, YYDKDF (reference sequence). The CDR3 protein is CATSIEPRFARGNTGELFF. The CDR3 coding sequence is TGTGCCACCAGCATTGAGCCCCGGTTTGCGCGGGGGAACACCGGGGAGCTGTTTTTT.

The V gene is TRBV6-1, the J gene TRBJ2-1, with D tentatively TRBD1 (6 bases). CDR3 length: 15 residues. The germline V and J ends were trimmed by 0 bases and 5 bases, with 11 bases remaining between them. Germline V gene sequence: CDR1 MNHNS, CDR2 SASEGT. In DNA form, the CDR3 reads TGTGCCAGCAGTGAAGCGGGGGCGAGGAACAATGAGCAGTTCTTC. It encodes CASSEAGARNNEQFF.

V is TRBV5-4 and J is TRBJ2-5; 8 nucleotides line up with TRBD1. J gave up 5 bases and V 4 bases, and 16 bases lay outside the gene matches. The CDR3 contains 17 residues. CDR1 and CDR2 (germline): SGHNT, YYREEE (reference sequence). The CDR3 here is CASSPEPRGRSRETQYF. CDR3 nucleotides: TGTGCCAGCAGCCCCGAACCCAGGGGGCGCAGCAGGGAGACCCAGTACTTC.

This clone was recorded only once. The V call is TRBV27, the J call TRBJ2-3; D remains unclear. CDR3 length: 14 residues. CDR1 and CDR2 (germline): MNHEY, SMNVEV (reference sequence). Trimming removed 8 bases at V and 6 bases at J, with 18 bases between. In DNA, the CDR3 is TGTGCCAGCTCCGAACTGCCCTTAAAGGATACGCAGTATTTT. It yields the protein CASSELPLKDTQYF.

This clone was detected once. The V and J genes are TRBV4-1 and TRBJ2-1, with 10 bases identical to TRBD2. The CDR3 sequence is 16 residues long. J gave up 5 bases and V 3 bases, and 7 bases lay outside the gene matches. Germline-derived CDR1 and CDR2 are MGHRA and YSYEKL. The DNA of the CDR3 is TGCGCCAGCAGCCAGCCGGGAGCGGGGGGGGACAATGAGCAGTTCTTC. The encoded protein is CASSQPGAGGDNEQFF.

This clone occurred a few times. The chain employs TRBV10-3 and TRBJ2-3, with 8 bases that match TRBD1. This CDR3 is 13 amino acids long. Trimming cost V 8 bases and J 1 base; bases outside gene matches: 2. Germline lookup yields CDR1 ENHRY and CDR2 SYGVKD. The CDR3 protein is CAIAGQGTDTQYF. CDR3 DNA: TGTGCCATCGCGGGACAGGGCACAGATACGCAGTATTTT.

CDR3 DNA sequence: TGTGCCAGCAGCCAAGATAGTCCCGGGAGCAATCAGCCCCAGCATTTT. It is translated as CASSQDSPGSNQPQHF. The V gene is TRBV3-1 (or the pseudogene TRBV3-2), the J gene TRBJ1-5; unclear D gene. The CDR3 is 16 amino acids. V was clipped by 0 bases and J by 1 base, with 10 bases between them. CDR1 LGHDT and CDR2 YNNKEL come from the germline V gene (reference sequence).

J is TRBJ1-4 and V is TRBV27; maybe TRBD1 (5 bases). Germline CDR1 and CDR2: MNHEY and SMNVEV (reference sequence). This CDR3 contains 14 residues. The ends were cut back, 3 bases at V and 5 bases at J, with 10 bases in the middle. CDR3 sequence reads: CASSLGTGNEKLFF. The CDR3 DNA is TGTGCCAGCAGTTTGGGGACTGGGAATGAAAAACTGTTTTTT.

The CDR3 DNA sequence: TGTGCCAGCAGCTTAGTCCAGCGGGCCCGACGGAGAGAGACCCAGTACTTC. Protein sequence: CASSLVQRARRRETQYF. The chain links TRBV7-2 to TRBJ2-5; D might be TRBD2 (6 bases). The germline CDR1 and CDR2 sequences are SGHTA and FQGNSA. The CDR3 covers 17 residues. The V and J ends lost 1 base and 4 bases respectively, with 19 bases between them.

The DNA for the CDR3 is TGTGCCAGCAGCCAAGTGGTAGCGGGGGGCCACGGAGATACGCAGTATTTT. This encodes CASSQVVAGGHGDTQYF. This chain joins TRBV4-2 and TRBJ2-3; 10 nucleotides agree with TRBD2. The CDR3 has 17 amino acids. Germline lookup yields CDR1 LGHNA and CDR2 YNFKEQ. The V and J ends lost 1 base and 5 bases, in that order; junction bases with no gene match: 9.

In the case of this clone: Germline is not matched at one junction end, which may reflect a read error. V gene TRBV12-3 or TRBV12-4 combines with J gene TRBJ2-7; D is perhaps TRBD2 (5 bases). CDR3 length: 11 residues. This chain's CDR3 is CASSFGWTPHF. The DNA for the CDR3 is TGTGCCAGCAGTTTCGGCTGGACTCCCCACTTC.

CDR3 in DNA: TGTGCCACCAGTGATTTGATTAACGAAGGGGAAGGGGCTGAAGCTTTCTTT. Translation: CATSDLINEGEGAEAFF. This chain links TRBV24-1 with TRBJ1-1; D might be TRBD1 (5 bases). This CDR3 contains 17 residues. Per the germline V gene, CDR1 is KGHDR and CDR2 is SFDVKD. V lost 0 bases and J lost 6, with 19 bases in between.

V usage is TRBV9 and J usage is TRBJ1-3, with D unresolved. Trimming took off 1 base at V and 7 bases at J, with 9 bases between the two ends. The length of the CDR3 is 13 residues. Looked up from germline, CDR1 is SGDLS and CDR2 is YYNGEE. The CDR3 is CASSVTLGNTIYF. For the CDR3, the DNA is TGTGCCAGCAGCGTAACTCTCGGGAACACCATATATTTT.

The chain links TRBV7-2 to TRBJ1-5, with TRBD1 matching over 9 bases. After removal of 1 base from V and 3 bases from J, the junction contained 10 bases not matched to a gene. The CDR3 consists of 18 residues. The germline CDR1 and CDR2 sequences are SGHTA and FQGNSA. CDR3 sequence: CASSLVFGTGQPNQPQHF. CDR3 nucleotide sequence: TGTGCCAGCAGCTTAGTATTCGGGACAGGGCAACCCAATCAGCCCCAGCATTTT.

The V and J genes are TRBV29-1 and TRBJ2-1; 15 bases map to TRBD2. This CDR3 has 13 amino acids. Germline V gives CDR1 SQVTM, CDR2 ANQGSEA. With 5 bases clipped from V and 9 bases from J, the junction kept 2 bases outside the gene matches. The CDR3 spells CSVWTSGGGEQFF. The CDR3 DNA is TGCAGCGTTTGGACTAGCGGGGGGGGTGAGCAGTTCTTC.

The chain is built from TRBV30 and TRBJ1-5; D gene unclear. V dropped 3 bases and J dropped 1 base, with 13 bases sitting between them. In germline, CDR1 is GTSNPN, CDR2 SVGIG (reference sequence). CDR3 length: 15 residues. CDR3 sequence reads: CAWSGGRASNQPQHF. CDR3 DNA sequence: TGTGCCTGGAGCGGTGGGAGGGCCAGCAATCAGCCCCAGCATTTT.